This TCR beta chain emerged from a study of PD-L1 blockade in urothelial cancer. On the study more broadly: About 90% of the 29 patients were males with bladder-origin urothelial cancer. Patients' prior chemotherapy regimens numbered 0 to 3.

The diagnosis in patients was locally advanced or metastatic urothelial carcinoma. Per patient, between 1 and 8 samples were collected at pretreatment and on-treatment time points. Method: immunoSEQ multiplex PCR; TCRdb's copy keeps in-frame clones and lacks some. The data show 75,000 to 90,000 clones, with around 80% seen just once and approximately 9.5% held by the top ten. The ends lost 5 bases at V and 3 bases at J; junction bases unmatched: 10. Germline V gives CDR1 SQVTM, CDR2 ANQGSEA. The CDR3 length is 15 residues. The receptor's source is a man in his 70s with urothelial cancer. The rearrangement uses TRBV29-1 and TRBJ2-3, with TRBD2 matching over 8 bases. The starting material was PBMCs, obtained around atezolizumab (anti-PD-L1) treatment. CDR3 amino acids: CSVRPRLAITDTQYF. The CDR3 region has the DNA TGCAGCGTTCGACCGAGACTAGCGATAACAGATACGCAGTATTTT.